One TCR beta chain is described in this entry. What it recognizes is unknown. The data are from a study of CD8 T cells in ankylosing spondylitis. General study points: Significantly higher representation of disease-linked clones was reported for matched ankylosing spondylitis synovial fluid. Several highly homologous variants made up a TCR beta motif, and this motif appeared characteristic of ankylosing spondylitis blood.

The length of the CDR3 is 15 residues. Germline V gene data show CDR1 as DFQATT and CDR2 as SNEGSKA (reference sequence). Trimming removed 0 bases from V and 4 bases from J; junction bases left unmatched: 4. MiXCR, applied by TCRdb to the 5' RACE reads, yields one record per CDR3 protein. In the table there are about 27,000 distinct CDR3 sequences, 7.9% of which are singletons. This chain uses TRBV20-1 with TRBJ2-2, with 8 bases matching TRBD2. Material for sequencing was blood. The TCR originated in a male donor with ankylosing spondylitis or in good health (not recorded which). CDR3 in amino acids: CSARDGSGITGELFF. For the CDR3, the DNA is TGCAGTGCTAGAGACGGTAGCGGGATCACCGGGGAGCTGTTTTTT.